At least ten counts were recorded for the clone carrying this T cell receptor (beta chain). The entry originates in a study of early T cells in non-severe SARS-CoV-2 infection. Across the study: With bulk RNA from unsorted whole blood as input, sequencing yielded unpaired chains.

Germline CDR1 reads SGHRS; CDR2 reads YFSETQ. This CDR3 contains 16 residues. Trimming removed 3 bases at V and 5 bases at J, with 20 bases between. TCRdb reprocessed the 5' RACE reads with MiXCR, giving one entry per CDR3 protein. Seen here are about 33,000 distinct CDR3 sequences, roughly 5.3% observed once, and the top ten hold 25% to 30%. The sequenced sample consisted of whole blood. V and J are TRBV5-1 and TRBJ2-5, with no clear D. This receptor was obtained from an adult who was a healthcare worker with PCR-confirmed SARS-CoV-2 infection or an uninfected control (not recorded which). CDR3 sequence reads: CASSSVGNRPEETQYF. The CDR3 DNA reads TGCGCCAGCAGCTCAGTTGGGAATAGGCCGGAGGAGACCCAGTACTTC.